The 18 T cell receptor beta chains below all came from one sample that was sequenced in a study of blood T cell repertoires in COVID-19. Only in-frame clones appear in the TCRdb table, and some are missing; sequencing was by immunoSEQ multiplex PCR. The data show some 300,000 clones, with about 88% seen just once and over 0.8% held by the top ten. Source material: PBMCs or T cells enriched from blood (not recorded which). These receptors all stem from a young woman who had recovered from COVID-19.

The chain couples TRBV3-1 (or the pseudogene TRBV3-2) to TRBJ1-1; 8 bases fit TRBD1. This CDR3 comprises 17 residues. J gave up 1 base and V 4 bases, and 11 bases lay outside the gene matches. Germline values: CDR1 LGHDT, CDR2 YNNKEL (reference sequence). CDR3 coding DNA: TGTGCCAGCAGCCCGGGACAGGATGCCCTACCGAACACTGAAGCTTTCTTT. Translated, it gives CASSPGQDALPNTEAFF.

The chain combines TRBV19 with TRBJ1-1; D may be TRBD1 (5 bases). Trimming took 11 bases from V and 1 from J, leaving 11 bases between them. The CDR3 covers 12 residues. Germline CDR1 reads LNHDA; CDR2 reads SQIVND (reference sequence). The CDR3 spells CAAGHPNTEAFF. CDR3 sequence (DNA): TGTGCCGCAGGACACCCGAACACTGAAGCTTTCTTT.

CDR3 nucleotides: TGTGCCACCCGACGGGGATTCCGGTCCGTCAACTACAATGAGCAGTTCTTC. Translated: CATRRGFRSVNYNEQFF. V is TRBV19 and J is TRBJ2-1, with a tentative D call TRBD2 (5 bases). V lost 10 bases and J lost 3, with 25 bases in between. The CDR3 runs to 17 residues. Germline CDR1 LNHDA, CDR2 SQIVND (reference sequence).

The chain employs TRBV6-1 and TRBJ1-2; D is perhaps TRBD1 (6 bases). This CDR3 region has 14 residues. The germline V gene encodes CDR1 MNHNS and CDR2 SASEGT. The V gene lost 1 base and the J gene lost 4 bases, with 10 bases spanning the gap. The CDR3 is CASSEGAGVYGYTF. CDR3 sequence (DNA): TGTGCCAGCAGTGAAGGGGCAGGGGTCTATGGCTACACCTTC.

The CDR3 loop reads CASSRTGAVNQPQHF. CDR3 DNA sequence: TGTGCCAGTAGTAGAACAGGGGCGGTCAATCAGCCCCAGCATTTT. The chain couples TRBV19 to TRBJ1-5, with TRBD1 matching over 7 bases. CDR1 and CDR2 from the germline V gene are LNHDA and SQIVND (reference sequence). V lost 4 bases to trimming and J lost 3 bases; unmatched junction nucleotides: 6. The CDR3 extends over 15 amino acids.

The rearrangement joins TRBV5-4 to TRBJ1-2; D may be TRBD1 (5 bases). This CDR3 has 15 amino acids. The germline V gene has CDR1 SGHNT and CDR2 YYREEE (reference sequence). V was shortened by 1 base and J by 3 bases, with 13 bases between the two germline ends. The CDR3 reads CASSLNGGVDYGYTF. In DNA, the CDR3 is TGTGCCAGCAGCTTGAACGGGGGAGTGGACTATGGCTACACCTTC.

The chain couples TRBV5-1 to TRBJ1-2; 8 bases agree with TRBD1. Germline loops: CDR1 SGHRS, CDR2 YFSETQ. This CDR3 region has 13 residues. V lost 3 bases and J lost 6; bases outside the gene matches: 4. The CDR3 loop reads CASSSQTGDGYTF. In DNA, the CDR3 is TGCGCCAGCAGCTCCCAGACAGGGGATGGCTACACCTTC.

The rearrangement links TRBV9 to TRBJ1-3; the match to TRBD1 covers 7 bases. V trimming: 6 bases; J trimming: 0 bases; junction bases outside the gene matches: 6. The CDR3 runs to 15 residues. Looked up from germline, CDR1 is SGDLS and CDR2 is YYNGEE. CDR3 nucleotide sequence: TGTGCCAGCACTACAGGGGTCCCCTCTGGAAACACCATATATTTT. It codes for CASTTGVPSGNTIYF.

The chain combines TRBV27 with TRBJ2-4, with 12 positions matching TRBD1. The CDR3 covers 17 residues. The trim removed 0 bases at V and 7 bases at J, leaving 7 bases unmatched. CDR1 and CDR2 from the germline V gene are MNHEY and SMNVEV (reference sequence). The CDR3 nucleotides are TGTGCCAGCAGTTTATCGGGACAGGGGGCTACTATTAACATTCAGTACTTC. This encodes CASSLSGQGATINIQYF.

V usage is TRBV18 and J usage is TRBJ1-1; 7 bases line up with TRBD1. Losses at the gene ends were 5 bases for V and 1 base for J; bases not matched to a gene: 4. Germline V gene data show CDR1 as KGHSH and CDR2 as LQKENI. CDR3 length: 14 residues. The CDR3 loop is CASSARDRNTEAFF. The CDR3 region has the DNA TGTGCCAGCTCAGCCCGGGACAGGAACACTGAAGCTTTCTTT. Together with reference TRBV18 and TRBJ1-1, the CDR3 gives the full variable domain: NAGVMQNPRHLVRRRGQEARLRCSPMKGHSHVYWYRQLPEEGLKFMVYLQKENIIDESGMPKERFSAEFPKEGPSILRIQQVVRGDSAAYFCASSARDRNTEAFFGQGTRLTVV.

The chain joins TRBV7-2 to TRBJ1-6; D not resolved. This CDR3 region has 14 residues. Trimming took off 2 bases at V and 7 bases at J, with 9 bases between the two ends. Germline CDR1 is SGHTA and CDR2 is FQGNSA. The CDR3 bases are TGTGCCAGCAGCTTATCCCAGTCCAATTCACCCCTCCACTTT. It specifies CASSLSQSNSPLHF.

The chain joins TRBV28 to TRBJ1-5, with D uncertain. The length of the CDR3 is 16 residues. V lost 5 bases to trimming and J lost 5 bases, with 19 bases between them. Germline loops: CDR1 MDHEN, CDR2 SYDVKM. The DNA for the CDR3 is TGTGCCAGCAGTCCTGGCGGGGTTTTGCGTCATCAGCCCCAGCATTTT. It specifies CASSPGGVLRHQPQHF.

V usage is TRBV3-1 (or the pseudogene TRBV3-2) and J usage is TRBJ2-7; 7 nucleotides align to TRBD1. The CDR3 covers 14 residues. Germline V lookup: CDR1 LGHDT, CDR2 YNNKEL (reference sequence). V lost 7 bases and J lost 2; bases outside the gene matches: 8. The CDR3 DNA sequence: TGTGCCAGCACAAGACAGGGCCCCACCTACGAGCAGTACTTC. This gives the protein CASTRQGPTYEQYF.

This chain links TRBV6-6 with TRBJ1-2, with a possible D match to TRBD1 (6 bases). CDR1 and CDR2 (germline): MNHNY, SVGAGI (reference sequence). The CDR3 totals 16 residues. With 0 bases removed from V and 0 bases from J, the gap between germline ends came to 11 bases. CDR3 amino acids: CASSYSTPGANYGYTF. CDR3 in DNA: TGTGCCAGCAGTTACTCAACCCCAGGGGCTAACTATGGCTACACCTTC.

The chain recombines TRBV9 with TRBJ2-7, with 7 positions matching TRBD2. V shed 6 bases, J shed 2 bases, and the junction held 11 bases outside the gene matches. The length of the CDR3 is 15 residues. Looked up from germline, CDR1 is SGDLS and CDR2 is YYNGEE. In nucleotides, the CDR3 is TGTGCCAGCATACTCCCAGGAGCGGGACCCTACGAGCAGTACTTC. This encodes CASILPGAGPYEQYF.

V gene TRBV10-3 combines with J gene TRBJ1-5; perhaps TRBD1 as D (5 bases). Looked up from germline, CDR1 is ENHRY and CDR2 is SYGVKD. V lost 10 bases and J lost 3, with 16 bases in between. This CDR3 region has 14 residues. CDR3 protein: CATSTATVNQPQHF. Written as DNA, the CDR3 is TGTGCCACGTCGACAGCGACTGTCAATCAGCCCCAGCATTTT.

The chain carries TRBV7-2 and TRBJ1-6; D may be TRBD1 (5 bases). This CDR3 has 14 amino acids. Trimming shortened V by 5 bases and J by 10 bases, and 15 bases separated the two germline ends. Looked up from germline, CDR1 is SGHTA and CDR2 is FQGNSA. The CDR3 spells CASSPFQGGSPLHF. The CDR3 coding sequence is TGTGCCAGCAGCCCGTTTCAGGGTGGATCACCCCTCCACTTT. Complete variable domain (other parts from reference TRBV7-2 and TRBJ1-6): GAGVSQSPSNKVTEKGKDVELRCDPISGHTALYWYRQSLGQGLEFLIYFQGNSAPDKSGLPSDRFSAERTGGSVSTLTIQRTQQEDSAVYLCASSPFQGGSPLHFGNGTRLTVT.

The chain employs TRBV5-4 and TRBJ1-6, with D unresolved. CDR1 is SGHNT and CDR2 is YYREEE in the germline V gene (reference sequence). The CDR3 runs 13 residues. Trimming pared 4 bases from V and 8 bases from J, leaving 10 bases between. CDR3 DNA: TGTGCCAGCAGCGAGGGCTTTGATTCACCCCTCCACTTT. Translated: CASSEGFDSPLHF.